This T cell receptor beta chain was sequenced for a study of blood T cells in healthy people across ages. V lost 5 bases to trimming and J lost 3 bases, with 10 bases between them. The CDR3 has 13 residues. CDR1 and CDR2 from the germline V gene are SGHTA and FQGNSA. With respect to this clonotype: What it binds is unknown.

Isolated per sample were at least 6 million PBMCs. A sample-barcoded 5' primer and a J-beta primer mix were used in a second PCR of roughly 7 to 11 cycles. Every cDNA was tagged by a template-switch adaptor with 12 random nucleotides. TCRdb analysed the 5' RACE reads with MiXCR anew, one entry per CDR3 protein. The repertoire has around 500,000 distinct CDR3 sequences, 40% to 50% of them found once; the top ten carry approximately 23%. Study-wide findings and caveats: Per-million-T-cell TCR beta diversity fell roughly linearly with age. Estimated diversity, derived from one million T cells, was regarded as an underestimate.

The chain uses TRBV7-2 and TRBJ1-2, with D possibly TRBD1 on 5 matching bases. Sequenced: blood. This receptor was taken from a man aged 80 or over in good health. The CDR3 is CASSKDRYYGYTF. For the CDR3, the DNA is TGTGCCAGCAGCAAAGACAGATACTATGGCTACACCTTC.